Given below is one T cell receptor beta chain in context. The source of the sample is a study of blood T cell repertoires in COVID-19. About the research overall: The United States, Italy and Spain were the sources of the acute and convalescent COVID-19 samples. PBMCs, B-cell-depleted T cells, or T cells were the source of the cDNA or gDNA that made up the material.

In germline, CDR1 is MNHEY, CDR2 SVGEGT. V was cut by 0 bases and J by 1 base, with 10 bases left in between. The CDR3 length is 16 residues. Seattle enrolled patients during active infection and tracked them longitudinally. In the authors' methods: Nucleated cell counts were estimated from reference gene primer amplification. Sequencing was performed with immunoSEQ multiplex PCR; in TCRdb, only in-frame clones are kept and a portion is missing. D and trimming come from the DNA, and the V and J calls and clone size come from that table. The table shows 200,000 or so clones, with about 85% occurring only once.

The rearrangement joins TRBV6-2 or TRBV6-3 to TRBJ2-1; TRBD2 is a possible D gene (5 bases). The receptor comes from a person aged 65 to 79 with COVID-19, enrolled during active disease. Sequenced sample: peripheral blood. CDR3 nucleotides: TGTGCCAGCAGTTACTCGATCGGAGGTTCCTACAATGAGCAGTTCTTC. It encodes CASSYSIGGSYNEQFF.